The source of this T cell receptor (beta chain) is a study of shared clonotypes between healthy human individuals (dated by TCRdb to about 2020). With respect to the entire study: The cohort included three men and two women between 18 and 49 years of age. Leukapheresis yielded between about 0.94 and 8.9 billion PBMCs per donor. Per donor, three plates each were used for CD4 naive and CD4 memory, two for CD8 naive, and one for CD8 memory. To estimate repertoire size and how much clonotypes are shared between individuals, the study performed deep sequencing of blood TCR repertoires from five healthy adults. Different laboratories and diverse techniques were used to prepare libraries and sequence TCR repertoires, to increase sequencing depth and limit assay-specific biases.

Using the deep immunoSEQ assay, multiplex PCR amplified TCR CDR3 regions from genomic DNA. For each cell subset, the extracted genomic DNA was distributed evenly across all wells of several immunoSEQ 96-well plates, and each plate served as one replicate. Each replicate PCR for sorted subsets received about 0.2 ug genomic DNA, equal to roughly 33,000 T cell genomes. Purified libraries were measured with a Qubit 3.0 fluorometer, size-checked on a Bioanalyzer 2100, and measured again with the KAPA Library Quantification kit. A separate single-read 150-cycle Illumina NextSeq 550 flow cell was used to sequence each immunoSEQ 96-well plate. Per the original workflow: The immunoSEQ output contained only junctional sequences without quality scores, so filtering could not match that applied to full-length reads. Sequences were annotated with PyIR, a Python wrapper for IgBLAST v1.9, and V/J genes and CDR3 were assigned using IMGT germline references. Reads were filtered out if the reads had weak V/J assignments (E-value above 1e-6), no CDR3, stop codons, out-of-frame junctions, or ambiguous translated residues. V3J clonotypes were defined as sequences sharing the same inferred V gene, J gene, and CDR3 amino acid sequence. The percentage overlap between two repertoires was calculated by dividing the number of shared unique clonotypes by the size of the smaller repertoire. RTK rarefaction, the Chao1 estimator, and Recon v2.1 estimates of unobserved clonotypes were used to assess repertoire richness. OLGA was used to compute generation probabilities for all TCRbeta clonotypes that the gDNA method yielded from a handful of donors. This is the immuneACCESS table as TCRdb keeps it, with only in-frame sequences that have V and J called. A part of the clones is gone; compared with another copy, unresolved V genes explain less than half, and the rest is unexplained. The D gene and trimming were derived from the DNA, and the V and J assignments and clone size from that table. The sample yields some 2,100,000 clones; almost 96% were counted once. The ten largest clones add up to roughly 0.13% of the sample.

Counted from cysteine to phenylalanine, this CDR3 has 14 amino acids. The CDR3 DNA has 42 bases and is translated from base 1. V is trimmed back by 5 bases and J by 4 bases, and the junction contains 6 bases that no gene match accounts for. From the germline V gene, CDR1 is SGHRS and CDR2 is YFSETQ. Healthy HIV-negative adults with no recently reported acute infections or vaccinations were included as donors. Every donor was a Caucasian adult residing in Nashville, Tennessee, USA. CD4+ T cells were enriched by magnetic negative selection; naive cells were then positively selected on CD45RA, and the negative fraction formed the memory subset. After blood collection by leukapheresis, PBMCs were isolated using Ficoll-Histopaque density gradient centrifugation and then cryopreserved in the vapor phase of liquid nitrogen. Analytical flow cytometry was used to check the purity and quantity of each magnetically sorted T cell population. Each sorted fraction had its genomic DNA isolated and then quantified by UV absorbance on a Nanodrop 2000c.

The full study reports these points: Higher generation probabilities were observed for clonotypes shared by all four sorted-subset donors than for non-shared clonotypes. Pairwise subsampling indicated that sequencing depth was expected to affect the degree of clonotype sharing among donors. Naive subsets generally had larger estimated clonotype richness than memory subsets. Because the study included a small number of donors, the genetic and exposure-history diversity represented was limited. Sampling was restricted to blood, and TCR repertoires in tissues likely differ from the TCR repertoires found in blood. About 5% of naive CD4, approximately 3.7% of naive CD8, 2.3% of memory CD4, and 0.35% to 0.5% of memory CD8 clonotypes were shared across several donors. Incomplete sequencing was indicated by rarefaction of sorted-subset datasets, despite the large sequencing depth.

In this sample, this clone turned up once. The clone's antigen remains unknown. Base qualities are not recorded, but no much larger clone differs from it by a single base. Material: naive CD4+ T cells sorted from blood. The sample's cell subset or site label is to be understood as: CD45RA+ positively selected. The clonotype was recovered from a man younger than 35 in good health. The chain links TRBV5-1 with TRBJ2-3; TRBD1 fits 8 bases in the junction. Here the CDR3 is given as CASSDRGLADTQYF. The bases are TGCGCCAGCAGTGACAGGGGCCTCGCAGATACGCAGTATTTT. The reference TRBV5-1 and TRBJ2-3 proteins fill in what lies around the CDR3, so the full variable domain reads KAGVTQTPRYLIKTRGQQVTLSCSPISGHRSVSWYQQTPGQGLQFLFEYFSETQRNKGNFPGRFSGRQFSNSRSEMNVSTLELGDSALYLCASSDRGLADTQYFGPGTRLTVL.